This section outlines one T cell receptor (beta chain) sequence together with its context. Its antigen is not known. Treatment specified: around 19 received Ad26.COV2.S at low or high dose, single or two shots; about 5 received placebo; per-sample allocation not given. Samples were taken on day 63 after the first vaccine or placebo injection. The data were obtained in a study of Ad26.COV2.S vaccination and SARS-CoV-2 variants. General study points: Considerable breadth of spike-specific CD8+ and CD4+ T cell responses has reportedly been documented following vaccination.

Between the trimmed V and J ends, which lost 3 bases and 7 bases, there was a span of 9 bases. This CDR3 spans 11 amino acids. Germline CDR1 and CDR2: GTSNPN and SVGIG (reference sequence). Only in-frame clones appear in the TCRdb table, and some are missing; sequencing was by immunoSEQ multiplex PCR. The table includes about 400,000 clones, approximately 89% detected once. This receptor was obtained from a person aged 18-65 years who received the Ad26.COV2.S COVID-19 vaccine or a placebo. The specimen comprised peripheral blood, sampled in a trial of Ad26.COV2.S vaccine versus placebo. The rearrangement joins TRBV30 to TRBJ1-1; D remains unclear. CDR3 loop: CAWSQSDEAFF. In nucleotides, the CDR3 is TGTGCCTGGAGCCAGTCCGATGAAGCTTTCTTT. Looking up the rest from reference TRBV30 and TRBJ1-1 gives the full variable domain: SQTIHQWPATLVQPVGSPLSLECTVEGTSNPNLYWYRQAAGRGLQLLFYSVGIGQISSEVPQNLSASRPQDRQFILSSKKLLLSDSGFYLCAWSQSDEAFFGQGTRLTVV.